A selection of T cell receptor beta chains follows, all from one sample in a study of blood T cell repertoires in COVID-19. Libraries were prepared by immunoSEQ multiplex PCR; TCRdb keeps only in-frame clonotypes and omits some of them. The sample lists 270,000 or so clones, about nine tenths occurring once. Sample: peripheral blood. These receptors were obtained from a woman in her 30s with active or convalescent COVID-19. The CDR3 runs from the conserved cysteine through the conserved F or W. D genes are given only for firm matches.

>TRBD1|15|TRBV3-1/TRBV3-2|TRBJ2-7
CASSPRDSGSYEQYF
TGTGCCAGCAGCCCTCGGGACAGCGGATCCTACGAGCAGTACTTC
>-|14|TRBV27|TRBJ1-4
CASSLQGSGEKLFF
TGTGCCAGCAGTTTACAGGGGAGTGGTGAAAAACTGTTTTTT
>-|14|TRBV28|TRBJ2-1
CASSVTGRKGEQFF
TGTGCCAGCAGTGTTACCGGGAGAAAGGGTGAGCAGTTCTTC
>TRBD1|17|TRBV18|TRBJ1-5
CASSPRGMDRGQQPQHF
TGTGCCAGCTCACCACGGGGGATGGACAGGGGGCAACAGCCCCAGCATTTT
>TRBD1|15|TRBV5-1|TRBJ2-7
CASSLSPVTGTEQYF
TGCGCCAGCAGCTTATCCCCGGTGACAGGGACCGAGCAGTACTTC
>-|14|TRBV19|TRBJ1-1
CASSLGGGNTEAFF
TGTGCCAGTAGTTTGGGGGGAGGGAACACTGAAGCTTTCTTT
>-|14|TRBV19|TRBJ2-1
CASTGVAGYNEQFF
TGTGCCAGCACCGGGGTGGCGGGGTACAATGAGCAGTTCTTC
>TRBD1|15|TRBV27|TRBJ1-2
CASSKGTGANYGYTF
TGTGCCAGCAGCAAAGGGACAGGGGCTAACTATGGCTACACCTTC
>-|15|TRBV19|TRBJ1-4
CASSKTATVNEKLFF
TGTGCCAGTAGTAAGACAGCTACCGTTAATGAAAAACTGTTTTTT
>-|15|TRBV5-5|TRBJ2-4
CASSLAPPLSNIQYF
TGTGCCAGCAGCTTGGCTCCACCGTTGAGTAACATTCAGTACTTC
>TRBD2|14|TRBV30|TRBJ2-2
CAGSGTRGTGELFF
TGTGCGGGATCCGGGACTAGGGGGACCGGGGAGCTGTTTTTT
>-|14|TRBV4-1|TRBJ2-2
CASSQDQGWGELFF
TGCGCCAGCAGCCAAGACCAGGGATGGGGGGAGCTGTTTTTT
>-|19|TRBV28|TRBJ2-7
CASSLSKGTGYSLAYEQYF
TGTGCCAGCAGTCTGTCGAAGGGCACAGGGTATTCCCTCGCCTACGAGCAGTACTTC
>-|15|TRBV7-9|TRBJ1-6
CASSLPTDNNSPLHF
TGTGCCAGCAGCCTCCCGACAGACAATAATTCACCCCTCCACTTT